This is a list of T cell receptor beta chains from one sample in a study of blood T cell repertoires in COVID-19. Sequencing was performed with immunoSEQ multiplex PCR; in TCRdb, only in-frame clones are kept and a portion is missing. In the table there are fewer than 75,000 clones, about 88% of which are singletons. Sequencing was carried out using peripheral blood. All receptors derive from a man between 65 and 79 years old with acute or convalescent COVID-19. Each CDR3 is given with its conserved first and last residue. Each record gives: V gene, clone size, D gene, J gene, CDR3 protein, CDR3 DNA. The D gene is left open where the match is weak. The size entry is marked missing in some rows and otherwise reads once, few, many or a size class.

TRBV5-8	NA	TRBD1	TRBJ1-2	CASRRRGRGYGYTF	TGTGCCAGCAGAAGGAGGGGGCGCGGCTATGGCTACACCTTC
TRBV15	once	NA	TRBJ1-4	CATSSAGWTNEKLFF	TGTGCCACCAGCAGTGCAGGGTGGACTAATGAAAAACTGTTTTTT
TRBV7-3	NA	NA	TRBJ2-7	CASSRGAGNSYEQYF	TGTGCCAGCAGCCGGGGAGCTGGCAACTCCTACGAGCAGTACTTC
TRBV28	NA	TRBD1	TRBJ2-7	CASRNPGQPSYEQYF	TGTGCCAGCAGAAATCCGGGACAGCCGTCATACGAGCAGTACTTC
TRBV6-4	few	NA	TRBJ2-3	CASSERGGATDTQYF	TGTGCCAGCAGTGAGAGGGGGGGGGCCACAGATACGCAGTATTTT
TRBV14	NA	TRBD1	TRBJ2-1	CASSLWGTGKGNEQFF	TGTGCCAGCAGCCTCTGGGGGACAGGGAAGGGCAATGAGCAGTTCTTC
TRBV11-2	few	NA	TRBJ1-5	CASSSTNNQPQHF	TGTGCCAGCAGCTCCACAAACAATCAGCCCCAGCATTTT
TRBV6-6	NA	NA	TRBJ1-4	CASRGGEKLFF	TGTGCCAGCAGGGGAGGTGAAAAACTGTTTTTT
TRBV29-1	NA	TRBD1	TRBJ2-7	CSVAPGQGPYEQYF	TGCAGCGTTGCCCCTGGACAGGGTCCCTACGAGCAGTACTTC
TRBV3-1/TRBV3-2	once	NA	TRBJ2-5	CASSCPRVPKGWETQYF	TGTGCCAGCAGCTGCCCCAGGGTCCCAAAAGGGTGGGAGACCCAGTACTTC
TRBV4-2	NA	NA	TRBJ2-3	CASSQDSAVADTQYF	TGTGCCAGCAGCCAAGATAGCGCGGTAGCAGATACGCAGTATTTT
TRBV6-5	NA	NA	TRBJ1-1	CASSYFSVGGGTEAFF	TGTGCCAGCAGTTACTTTTCCGTGGGAGGTGGGACTGAAGCTTTCTTT